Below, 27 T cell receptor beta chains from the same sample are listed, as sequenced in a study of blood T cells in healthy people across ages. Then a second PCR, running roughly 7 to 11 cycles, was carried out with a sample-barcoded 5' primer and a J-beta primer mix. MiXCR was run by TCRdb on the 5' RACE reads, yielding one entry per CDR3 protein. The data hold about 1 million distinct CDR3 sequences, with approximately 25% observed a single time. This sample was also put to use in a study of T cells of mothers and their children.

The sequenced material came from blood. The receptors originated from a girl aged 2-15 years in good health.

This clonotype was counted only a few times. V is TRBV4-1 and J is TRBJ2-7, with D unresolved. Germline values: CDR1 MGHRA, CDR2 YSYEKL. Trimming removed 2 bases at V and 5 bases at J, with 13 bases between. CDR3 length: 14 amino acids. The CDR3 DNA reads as TGCGCCAGCAGCCAACGTTCCGGGTCGGACGAGCAGTACTTC. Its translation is CASSQRSGSDEQYF.

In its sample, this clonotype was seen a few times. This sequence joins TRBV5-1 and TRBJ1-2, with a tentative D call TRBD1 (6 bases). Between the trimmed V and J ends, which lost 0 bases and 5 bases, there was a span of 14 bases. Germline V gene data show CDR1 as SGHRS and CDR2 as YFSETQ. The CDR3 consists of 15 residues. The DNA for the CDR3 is TGCGCCAGCAGCTTGGGAGGACAGACTACTTATGGCTACACCTTC. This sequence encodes CASSLGGQTTYGYTF.

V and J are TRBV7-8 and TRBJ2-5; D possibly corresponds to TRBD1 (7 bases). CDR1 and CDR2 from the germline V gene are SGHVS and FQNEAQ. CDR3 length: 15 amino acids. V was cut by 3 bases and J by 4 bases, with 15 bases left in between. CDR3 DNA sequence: TGTGCCAGCAGCTTGGGTTTGCAGGGGGGAGAGACCCAGTACTTC. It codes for CASSLGLQGGETQYF.

CDR3 in amino acids: CASTEGATGELFF. Here the CDR3 DNA reads TGTGCCAGCACTGAGGGGGCTACCGGGGAGCTGTTTTTT. The J gene is TRBJ2-2, the V gene TRBV28; TRBD1 aligns across 7 bases. The germline V gene encodes CDR1 MDHEN and CDR2 SYDVKM. Trimming removed 7 bases from V and 5 bases from J; junction bases left unmatched: 4. The CDR3 is 13 amino acids.

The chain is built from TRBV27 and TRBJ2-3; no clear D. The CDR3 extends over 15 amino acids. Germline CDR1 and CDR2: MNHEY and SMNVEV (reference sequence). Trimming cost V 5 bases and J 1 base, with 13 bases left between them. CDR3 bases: TGTGCCAGCAGTCATTCCCCCACCGGCACAGATACGCAGTATTTT. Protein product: CASSHSPTGTDTQYF.

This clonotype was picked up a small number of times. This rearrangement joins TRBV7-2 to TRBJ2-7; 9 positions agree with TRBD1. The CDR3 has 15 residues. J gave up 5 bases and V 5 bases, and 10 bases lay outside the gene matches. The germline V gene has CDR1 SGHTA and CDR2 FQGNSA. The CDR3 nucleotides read TGTGCCAGCAGCACCCTAGGGACAGGGAGCGACGAGCAGTACTTC. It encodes CASSTLGTGSDEQYF.

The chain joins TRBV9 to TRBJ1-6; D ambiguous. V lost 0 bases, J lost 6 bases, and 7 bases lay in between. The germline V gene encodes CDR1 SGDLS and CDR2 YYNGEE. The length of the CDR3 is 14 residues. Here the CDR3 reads CASSVDGTNSPLHF. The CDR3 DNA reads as TGTGCCAGCAGCGTAGATGGTACTAATTCACCCCTCCACTTT. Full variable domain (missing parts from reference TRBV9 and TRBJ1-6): DSGVTQTPKHLITATGQRVTLRCSPRSGDLSVYWYQQSLDQGLQFLIQYYNGEERAKGNILERFSAQQFPDLHSELNLSSLELGDSALYFCASSVDGTNSPLHFGNGTRLTVT.

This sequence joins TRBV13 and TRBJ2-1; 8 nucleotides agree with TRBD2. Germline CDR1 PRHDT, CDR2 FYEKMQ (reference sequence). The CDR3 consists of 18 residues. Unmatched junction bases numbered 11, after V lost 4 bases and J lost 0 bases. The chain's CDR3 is CASSSQAQSGSSYNEQFF. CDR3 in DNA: TGTGCCAGCAGCTCACAAGCACAAAGCGGGAGCTCCTACAATGAGCAGTTCTTC.

The CDR3 is CASSHSGAGGELFF. DNA of the CDR3: TGTGCCAGCAGCCACTCGGGGGCCGGAGGGGAGCTGTTTTTT. J is TRBJ2-2 and V is TRBV14; D tentatively fits TRBD1 or TRBD2 (6 bases each). The germline V gene encodes CDR1 SGHDN and CDR2 FVKESK. This CDR3 is 14 amino acids long. The V end lost 3 bases, the J end lost 8 bases, and 13 bases lay between the germline ends.

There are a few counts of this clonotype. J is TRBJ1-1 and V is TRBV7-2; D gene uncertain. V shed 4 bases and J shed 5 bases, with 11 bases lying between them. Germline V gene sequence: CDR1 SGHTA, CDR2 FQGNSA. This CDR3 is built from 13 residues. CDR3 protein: CASSWNSWTEAFF. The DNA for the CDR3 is TGTGCCAGCAGCTGGAATAGCTGGACTGAAGCTTTCTTT.

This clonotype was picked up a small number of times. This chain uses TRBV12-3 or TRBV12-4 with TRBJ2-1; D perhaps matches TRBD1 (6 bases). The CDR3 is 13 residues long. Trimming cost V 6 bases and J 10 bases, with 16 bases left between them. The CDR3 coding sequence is TGTGCCAGCAGCCGGGACATCCTGAGGGAGCAGTTCTTC. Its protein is CASSRDILREQFF.

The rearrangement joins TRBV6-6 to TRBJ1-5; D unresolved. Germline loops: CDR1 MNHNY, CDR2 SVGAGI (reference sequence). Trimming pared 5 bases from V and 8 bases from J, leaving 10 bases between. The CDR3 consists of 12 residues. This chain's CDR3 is CASSGIWEPQHF. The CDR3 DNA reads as TGTGCCAGCAGTGGAATATGGGAGCCCCAGCATTTT.

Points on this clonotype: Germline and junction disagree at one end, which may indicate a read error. The CDR3 sequence is CASSLTSRGNRTF. CDR3 nucleotide sequence: TGTGCCAGCAGCTTGACTAGCCGGGGGAACCGTACCTTC. The chain combines TRBV7-6 with TRBJ2-1, with 7 bases lining up with TRBD2. Germline V CDR1 and CDR2: SGHVS, FNYEAQ. The CDR3 has 13 residues. Supplemented by reference TRBV7-6 and TRBJ2-1, the full variable domain reads GAGVSQSPRYKVTKRGQDVALRCDPISGHVSLYWYRQALGQGPEFLTYFNYEAQQDKSGLPNDRFSAERPEGSISTLTIQRTEQRDSAMYRCASSLTSRGNRTFGPGTRLTVL.

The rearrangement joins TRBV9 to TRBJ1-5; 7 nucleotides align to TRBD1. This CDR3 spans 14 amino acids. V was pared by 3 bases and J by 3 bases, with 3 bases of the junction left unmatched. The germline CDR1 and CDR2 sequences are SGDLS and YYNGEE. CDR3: CASSGGQVNQPQHF. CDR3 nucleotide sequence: TGTGCCAGCAGCGGAGGACAGGTCAATCAGCCCCAGCATTTT.

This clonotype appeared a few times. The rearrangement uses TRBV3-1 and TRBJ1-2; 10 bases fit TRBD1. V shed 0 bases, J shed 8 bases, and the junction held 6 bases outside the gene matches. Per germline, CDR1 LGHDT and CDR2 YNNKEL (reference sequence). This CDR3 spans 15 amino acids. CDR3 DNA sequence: TGTGCCAGCAGCCAAGATGCTGGGACAGGGGTCGGCTACACCTTC. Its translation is CASSQDAGTGVGYTF.

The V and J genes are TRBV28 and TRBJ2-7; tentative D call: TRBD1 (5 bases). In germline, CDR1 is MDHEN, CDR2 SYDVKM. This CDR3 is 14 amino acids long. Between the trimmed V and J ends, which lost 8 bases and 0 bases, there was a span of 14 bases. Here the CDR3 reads CASSKGLSSYEQYF. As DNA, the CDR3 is TGTGCCAGCTCTAAGGGGCTAAGCTCCTACGAGCAGTACTTC.

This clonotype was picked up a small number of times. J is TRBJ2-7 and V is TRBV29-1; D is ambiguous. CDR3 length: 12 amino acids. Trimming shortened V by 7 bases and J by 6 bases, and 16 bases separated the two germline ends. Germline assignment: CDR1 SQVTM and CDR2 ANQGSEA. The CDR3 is CSARTGIGEQYF. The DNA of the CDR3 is TGCAGCGCTCGGACGGGTATCGGCGAGCAGTACTTC.

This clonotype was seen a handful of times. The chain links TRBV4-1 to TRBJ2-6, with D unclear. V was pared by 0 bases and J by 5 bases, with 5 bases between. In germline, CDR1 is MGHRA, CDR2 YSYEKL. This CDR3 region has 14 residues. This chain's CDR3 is CASSQEWRANVLTF. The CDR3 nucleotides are TGCGCCAGCAGCCAAGAGTGGAGGGCCAACGTCCTGACTTTC.

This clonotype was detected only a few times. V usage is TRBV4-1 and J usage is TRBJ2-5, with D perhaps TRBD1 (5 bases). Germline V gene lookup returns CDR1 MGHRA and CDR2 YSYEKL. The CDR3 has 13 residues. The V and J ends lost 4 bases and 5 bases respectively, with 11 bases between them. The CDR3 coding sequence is TGCGCCAGCAGCCCCGCACAGGAGGAGACCCAGTACTTC. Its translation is CASSPAQEETQYF.

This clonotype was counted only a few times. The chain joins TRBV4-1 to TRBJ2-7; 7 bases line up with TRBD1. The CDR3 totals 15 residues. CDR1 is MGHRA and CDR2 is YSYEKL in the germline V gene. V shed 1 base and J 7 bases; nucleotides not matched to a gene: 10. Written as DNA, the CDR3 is TGCGCCAGCAGCCAAGTTCAAAGACAGGGATCAGAGCAGTACTTC. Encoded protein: CASSQVQRQGSEQYF.

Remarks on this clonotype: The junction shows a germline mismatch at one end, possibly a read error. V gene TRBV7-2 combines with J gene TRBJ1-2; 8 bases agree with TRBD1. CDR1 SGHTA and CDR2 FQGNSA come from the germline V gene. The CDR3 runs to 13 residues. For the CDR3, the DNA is TGTGCCAGCAGCTTAGCGGCTTCGACAGGGGCTGTATTC. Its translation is CASSLAASTGAVF.

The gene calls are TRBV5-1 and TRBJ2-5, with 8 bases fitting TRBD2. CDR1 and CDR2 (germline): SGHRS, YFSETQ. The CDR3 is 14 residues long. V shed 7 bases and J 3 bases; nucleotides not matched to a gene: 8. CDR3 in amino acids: CASALRGGKETQYF. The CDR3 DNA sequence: TGCGCCAGCGCCTTACGGGGGGGAAAAGAGACCCAGTACTTC.

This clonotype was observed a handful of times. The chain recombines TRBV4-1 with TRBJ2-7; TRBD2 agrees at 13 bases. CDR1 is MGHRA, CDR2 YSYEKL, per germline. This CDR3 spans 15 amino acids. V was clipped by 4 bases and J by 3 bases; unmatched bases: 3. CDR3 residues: CASSLGLAGDYEQYF. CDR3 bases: TGCGCCAGCAGCCTTGGACTAGCGGGAGACTACGAGCAGTACTTC.

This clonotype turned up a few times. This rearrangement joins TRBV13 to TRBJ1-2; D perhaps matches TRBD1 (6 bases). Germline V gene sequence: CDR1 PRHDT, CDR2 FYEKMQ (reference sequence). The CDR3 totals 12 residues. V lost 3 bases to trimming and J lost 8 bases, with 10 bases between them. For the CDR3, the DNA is TGTGCCAGCAGCTTCCAGGGGCCCGGCTACACCTTC. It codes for CASSFQGPGYTF. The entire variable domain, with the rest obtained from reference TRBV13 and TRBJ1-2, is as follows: AAGVIQSPRHLIKEKRETATLKCYPIPRHDTVYWYQQGPGQDPQFLISFYEKMQSDKGSIPDRFSAQQFSDYHSELNMSSLELGDSALYFCASSFQGPGYTFGSGTRLTVV.

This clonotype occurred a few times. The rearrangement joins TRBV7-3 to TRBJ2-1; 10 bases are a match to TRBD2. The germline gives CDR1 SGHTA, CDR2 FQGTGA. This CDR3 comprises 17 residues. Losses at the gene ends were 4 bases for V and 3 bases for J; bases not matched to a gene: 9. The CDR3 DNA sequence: TGTGCCAGCAGCTCCAAAGCGGGAGGGTTGGGCTACAATGAGCAGTTCTTC. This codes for CASSSKAGGLGYNEQFF.

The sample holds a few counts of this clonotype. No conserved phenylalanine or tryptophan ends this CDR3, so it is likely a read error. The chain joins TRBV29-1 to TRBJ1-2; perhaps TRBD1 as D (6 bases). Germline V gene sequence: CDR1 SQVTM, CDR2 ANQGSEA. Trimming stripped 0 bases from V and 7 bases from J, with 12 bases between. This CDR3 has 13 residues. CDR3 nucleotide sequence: TGCAGCGTTGAAGAAGAAGCAGGGGTTGGCTACACCCTC. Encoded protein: CSVEEEAGVGYTL.

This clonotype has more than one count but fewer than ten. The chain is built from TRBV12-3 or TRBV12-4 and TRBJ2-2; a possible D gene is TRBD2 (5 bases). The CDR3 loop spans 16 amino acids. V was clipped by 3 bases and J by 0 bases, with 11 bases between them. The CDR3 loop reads CASSLGERSNTGELFF. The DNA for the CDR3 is TGTGCCAGCAGTTTGGGTGAGCGGTCGAACACCGGGGAGCTGTTTTTT.